The sequence of this T cell receptor beta chain was determined in a study of Graves' ophthalmopathy and Graves' hyperthyroidism. Amplification of the TCR beta CDR3 regions used RNA transcripts (as template). RT-PCR in the first round used HTBI primers; a second-round multiplex PCR followed. TCRdb redid the calling of the multiplex PCR reads with MiXCR, one entry per CDR3 protein. The repertoire holds 620,000 or so distinct CDR3 sequences, with 20% to 25% as singletons. Study observations and caveats: For separating ophthalmopathy from stable hyperthyroidism, a 13-signature model gave 85% to 90% sensitivity and approximately 76% specificity.

Stable hyperthyroidism meant no progression to ophthalmopathy within 18 months of follow-up. The PBMC fraction was derived from 10 ml of fresh peripheral blood. The CDR3 totals 14 residues. CDR1 and CDR2 (germline): MNHEY, SVGEGT. This clonotype was counted many times. Its cognate antigen is unknown. Mismatch with germline at one junction end may stem from a read error. What was sequenced was peripheral blood. The chain recombines TRBV6-2 or TRBV6-3 with TRBJ2-4; 9 bases agree with TRBD2. The TCR comes from a woman in her late teens or twenties with stable Graves' hyperthyroidism. Some clones in this sample may be carry-over from other donors' samples. CDR3: CASTSGVAKNIKYF. The CDR3 region has the DNA TGTGCCAGCACTAGCGGGGTAGCCAAAAACATTAAGTACTTC.